The source of this T cell receptor (beta chain) is a study of T-cell reconstitution after alpha-beta-depleted transplantation in children. General observations from the study: After transplant, at about two months, alpha-beta T cells were reportedly derived from several hundred expanded graft clones. T-cell numbers and diversity one year post-transplant derived largely from freshly generated T cells.

The TCRbeta library was prepared with unique molecular identifiers. One entry per CDR3 protein, called by TCRdb with MiXCR from the PCR reads. The sample lists over 80,000 distinct CDR3 sequences, more than 20% seen once, with about a fifth in the top ten. The CDR3 has 14 residues. The ends were cut back, 5 bases at V and 7 bases at J, with 15 bases in the middle. CDR1 is SEHNR and CDR2 is FQNEAQ in the germline V gene (reference sequence). Concerning this clonotype: Its antigen is unknown.

V gene TRBV7-9 combines with J gene TRBJ2-1; D possibly corresponds to TRBD2 (6 bases). The origin of this receptor is a boy aged 2-9 years with acute lymphoblastic leukemia, due to receive a stem cell transplant. The sequencing used PBMCs, collected before TCRalphabeta/CD19-depleted stem cell transplant. The CDR3 bases are TGTGCCAGCAGCCGGGACTTTTCGTGGAATGAGCAGTTCTTC. This translates into CASSRDFSWNEQFF.